This T cell receptor (beta chain) was documented in a study of brain T cells in children with intractable seizures. Note on this clone: Its antigen is undetermined.

Sequencing used immunoSEQ multiplex PCR; TCRdb keeps in-frame clones, though not all of them. In the table there are 110,000 or so clones, 90% to 95% of which are singletons. Study-wide findings and caveats: Absence of clones before surgery may stem from lower sequencing depth.

Trimming left V 0 bases short and J 0 bases short, with 7 bases between. CDR1 and CDR2 (germline): MNHNY, SVGAGI (reference sequence). The CDR3 sequence is 15 residues long. The sequenced cases were selected for having the highest brain T cell transcript signatures. Patients received at least one anti-epileptic drug before surgery. Source: peripheral blood, taken at surgery. V and J are TRBV6-6 and TRBJ2-3, with unresolved D. The clonotype was recovered from a boy in the first two years of life with hemimegalencephaly and intractable seizures. CDR3 amino acids: CASSYSRSSTDTQYF. The CDR3 DNA is TGTGCCAGCAGTTACTCCCGGTCTAGCACAGATACGCAGTATTTT.